The 30 T cell receptor beta chains given below trace back to one sample, sequenced in a study of shared clonotypes between healthy human individuals. Sequenced by immunoSEQ multiplex PCR; TCRdb stores in-frame clones only, minus some. The sample comprises roughly 2.2 million clones, about 92% of which are singletons, and 0.35% to 0.5% rests with the top ten. Input material: naive CD4+ T cells from PBMCs. Subset defined: CD45RA+ positively selected. These receptors were obtained from a man younger than 30 in good health. Some clones in this sample may be carry-over from other donors' samples.

V usage is TRBV5-5 and J usage is TRBJ2-3, with TRBD2 identical over 9 bases. CDR1 is SGHKS and CDR2 is YYEKEE in the germline V gene (reference sequence). The ends lost 5 bases at V and 1 base at J; junction bases unmatched: 5. The CDR3 is 15 residues long. CDR3 in DNA: TGTGCCAGCAGTCCGCGGGAGGGCGGCACAGATACGCAGTATTTT. It encodes CASSPREGGTDTQYF.

V and J are TRBV7-9 and TRBJ1-2, with D uncertain. The CDR3 runs 12 residues. Germline-derived CDR1 and CDR2 are SEHNR and FQNEAQ (reference sequence). V was clipped by 3 bases and J by 14 bases, with 16 bases between them. This CDR3 is CASSFDIWQRTF. The CDR3 coding sequence is TGTGCCAGCAGCTTTGACATCTGGCAAAGGACCTTC.

J is TRBJ2-4 and V is TRBV9; no clear D gene. CDR3 size: 13 residues. V dropped 2 bases and J dropped 1 base, with 4 bases sitting between them. CDR1 is SGDLS, CDR2 YYNGEE, per germline. The CDR3 DNA reads as TGTGCCAGCAGCGTGGGGGCCAAAAACATTCAGTACTTC. Protein: CASSVGAKNIQYF. The full variable domain, with the rest looked up from reference TRBV9 and TRBJ2-4, is DSGVTQTPKHLITATGQRVTLRCSPRSGDLSVYWYQQSLDQGLQFLIQYYNGEERAKGNILERFSAQQFPDLHSELNLSSLELGDSALYFCASSVGAKNIQYFGAGTRLSVL.

The rearrangement joins TRBV5-1 to TRBJ2-7, with D possibly matching TRBD2 (5 bases). CDR3 length: 13 residues. The germline V gene has CDR1 SGHRS and CDR2 YFSETQ. V dropped 4 bases and J dropped 5 bases, with 13 bases sitting between them. For the CDR3, the DNA is TGCGCCAGCAGCGTGGACTCATCGAACGAGCAGTACTTC. As protein: CASSVDSSNEQYF. Together with reference TRBV5-1 and TRBJ2-7, the CDR3 gives the full variable domain: KAGVTQTPRYLIKTRGQQVTLSCSPISGHRSVSWYQQTPGQGLQFLFEYFSETQRNKGNFPGRFSGRQFSNSRSEMNVSTLELGDSALYLCASSVDSSNEQYFGPGTRLTVT.

Details on this clone: Other DNA sequences of this sample code for an identical CDR3. The chain couples TRBV5-1 to TRBJ1-2; the match to TRBD1 covers 7 bases. CDR3 length: 14 amino acids. CDR1 and CDR2 (germline): SGHRS, YFSETQ. J lost 2 bases, V lost 0 bases, and 1 base had no gene match. The DNA for the CDR3 is TGCGCCAGCAGCTTGGTGGGACAGAACTATGGCTACACCTTC. This encodes CASSLVGQNYGYTF.

The chain carries TRBV27 and TRBJ1-2, with 7 bases identical to TRBD1. Germline values: CDR1 MNHEY, CDR2 SMNVEV (reference sequence). This CDR3 spans 13 amino acids. J lost 8 bases, V lost 6 bases, and 9 bases had no gene match. CDR3 protein: CASSPTRQGGYTF. The CDR3 coding sequence is TGTGCCAGCAGCCCCACTCGACAGGGCGGCTACACCTTC.

This chain connects TRBV9 to TRBJ1-4; the match to TRBD1 covers 7 bases. V was clipped by 3 bases and J by 7 bases; unmatched bases: 3. The CDR3 totals 13 residues. From germline, CDR1 is SGDLS and CDR2 YYNGEE. Here the CDR3 DNA reads TGTGCCAGCAGCGGCTACAGGGGTGAAAAACTGTTTTTT. Its translation is CASSGYRGEKLFF.

The V and J genes are TRBV1 and TRBJ2-7; the table names TRBD1, a call not compared with the DNA. TRBV1 corresponds to a pseudogene. The CDR3 is 22 amino acids. The CDR3 bases are TGCACCAGCAGCCACAACCCGGGGGACAGTAATGGCCCCTTATCGAGCTCCTACGAGCAGTACTTC. Protein sequence: CTSSHNPGDSNGPLSSSYEQYF.

V gene TRBV5-1 combines with J gene TRBJ2-1, with TRBD1 identical over 9 bases. The CDR3 totals 16 residues. Germline V gene sequence: CDR1 SGHRS, CDR2 YFSETQ. With 2 bases clipped from V and 6 bases from J, the junction kept 9 bases outside the gene matches. The DNA of the CDR3 is TGCGCCAGCAGCTTACAGGGGGCAACAATGCTCAATGAGCAGTTCTTC. As protein: CASSLQGATMLNEQFF.

The chain carries TRBV6-5 and TRBJ2-7; 7 nucleotides agree with TRBD1. Germline CDR1 is MNHEY and CDR2 is SVGAGI. J lost 5 bases, V lost 5 bases, and 6 bases had no gene match. The CDR3 extends over 13 amino acids. In DNA, the CDR3 is TGTGCCAGCAGTCGACAGGGAATACACGAGCAGTACTTC. It specifies CASSRQGIHEQYF.

The chain uses TRBV28 and TRBJ1-1; D might be TRBD1 (6 bases). The germline CDR1 and CDR2 sequences are MDHEN and SYDVKM. CDR3 length: 12 amino acids. V lost 4 bases and J lost 6, with 9 bases in between. The DNA for the CDR3 is TGTGCCAGCAGTTCCAGGGGCTCTGAAGCTTTCTTT. Translated: CASSSRGSEAFF.

This clone appeared once. This chain connects TRBV5-1 to TRBJ1-1; 8 bases agree with TRBD1. The CDR3 spans 16 residues. Trimming took 4 bases from V and 5 from J; bases not matched to a gene: 13. The germline V gene encodes CDR1 SGHRS and CDR2 YFSETQ. DNA of the CDR3: TGCGCCAGCAGCCCGGCTCGGACAGGGATTGGAACTGAAGCTTTCTTT. It codes for CASSPARTGIGTEAFF.

The J gene is TRBJ2-7, the V gene TRBV28; weak D call: TRBD1 (5 bases). V lost 4 bases and J 3 bases, leaving 16 bases between the germline ends. Germline CDR1 and CDR2: MDHEN and SYDVKM. The CDR3 spans 15 residues. Written as DNA, the CDR3 is TGTGCCAGCAGTTCCCCCCGCACAGGAGACTACGAGCAGTACTTC. This gives the protein CASSSPRTGDYEQYF. Together with reference TRBV28 and TRBJ2-7, the CDR3 gives the full variable domain: DVKVTQSSRYLVKRTGEKVFLECVQDMDHENMFWYRQDPGLGLRLIYFSYDVKMKEKGDIPEGYSVSREKKERFSLILESASTNQTSMYLCASSSPRTGDYEQYFGPGTRLTVT.

J is TRBJ1-5 and V is TRBV18; D unclear. Trimming removed 6 bases at V and 3 bases at J, with 12 bases between. There are 14 residues in the CDR3. Germline lookup yields CDR1 KGHSH and CDR2 LQKENI. In DNA, the CDR3 is TGTGCCAGCTCGCCGAGGTACAACAATCAGCCCCAGCATTTT. Protein sequence: CASSPRYNNQPQHF. The full variable domain, completed using reference TRBV18 and TRBJ1-5, is NAGVMQNPRHLVRRRGQEARLRCSPMKGHSHVYWYRQLPEEGLKFMVYLQKENIIDESGMPKERFSAEFPKEGPSILRIQQVVRGDSAAYFCASSPRYNNQPQHFGDGTRLSIL.

A single count supports this clone. The chain recombines TRBV5-1 with TRBJ2-3; 11 bases line up with TRBD1. CDR3 length equals 16 residues. In germline, CDR1 is SGHRS, CDR2 YFSETQ. With 1 base clipped from V and 3 bases from J, the junction kept 4 bases outside the gene matches. CDR3 loop: CASSLRGQGETDTQYF. The CDR3 DNA sequence: TGCGCCAGCAGCTTGAGGGGACAGGGGGAGACAGATACGCAGTATTTT.

The chain uses TRBV4-1 and TRBJ2-6; D is possibly TRBD2 (7 bases). Germline values: CDR1 MGHRA, CDR2 YSYEKL. The CDR3 covers 17 residues. V was pared by 5 bases and J by 0 bases, with 14 bases between. Here the CDR3 reads CASSYPRGPSGANVLTF. The DNA of the CDR3 is TGCGCCAGCAGCTACCCGCGGGGGCCCTCTGGGGCCAACGTCCTGACTTTC.

The rearrangement joins TRBV5-1 to TRBJ2-7; tentatively, D is TRBD2 (6 bases). There are 14 residues in the CDR3. Between the trimmed V and J ends, which lost 0 bases and 5 bases, there was a span of 12 bases. The V gene's germline CDR1 is SGHRS and CDR2 YFSETQ. DNA of the CDR3: TGCGCCAGCAGCTTGGTCGGGAGTAGCGACGAGCAGTACTTC. This codes for CASSLVGSSDEQYF.

The chain couples TRBV7-3 to TRBJ2-1; 7 bases map to TRBD1. Per the germline V gene, CDR1 is SGHTA and CDR2 is FQGTGA. J was trimmed by 6 bases and V by 4 bases; bases with no gene match: 6. The CDR3 contains 14 residues. Here the CDR3 reads CASSSQTGFNEQFF. The CDR3 nucleotides are TGTGCCAGCAGCTCACAGACAGGGTTCAATGAGCAGTTCTTC. The full variable domain, its missing parts supplied by reference TRBV7-3 and TRBJ2-1, is GAGVSQTPSNKVTEKGKYVELRCDPISGHTALYWYRQSLGQGPEFLIYFQGTGAADDSGLPNDRFFAVRPEGSVSTLKIQRTERGDSAVYLCASSSQTGFNEQFFGPGTRLTVL.

V usage is TRBV7-9 and J usage is TRBJ2-3; D not certain. CDR3 length: 14 amino acids. The germline V and J ends were trimmed by 1 base and 5 bases, with 10 bases remaining between them. The germline V gene encodes CDR1 SEHNR and CDR2 FQNEAQ (reference sequence). This CDR3 is CASSLGLSGDTQYF. CDR3 nucleotides: TGTGCCAGCAGCTTAGGTCTTTCGGGAGATACGCAGTATTTT.

DNA of the CDR3: TGCGCCAGCAGGAGTGCAGATACGCAGTATTTT. Translating it yields CASRSADTQYF. The chain couples TRBV5-1 to TRBJ2-3; no clear D. Germline CDR1 is SGHRS and CDR2 is YFSETQ. The CDR3 consists of 11 residues. V was shortened by 5 bases and J by 4 bases, with 5 bases between the two germline ends.

The chain employs TRBV5-4 and TRBJ1-1; 9 nucleotides match TRBD1. Germline CDR1 is SGHNT and CDR2 is YYREEE (reference sequence). There are 17 residues in the CDR3. V shed 1 base, J shed 3 bases, and the junction held 10 bases outside the gene matches. CDR3 nucleotide sequence: TGTGCCAGCAGCTTGTACGGACAGGGGATTTTTTACACTGAAGCTTTCTTT. Its protein product is CASSLYGQGIFYTEAFF.

The chain combines TRBV6-6 with TRBJ2-1; 9 nucleotides agree with TRBD2. The CDR3 totals 15 residues. Germline values: CDR1 MNHNY, CDR2 SVGAGI (reference sequence). V lost 5 bases to trimming and J lost 2 bases; unmatched junction nucleotides: 4. CDR3 in amino acids: CASSRLAEAYNEQFF. In nucleotides, the CDR3 is TGTGCCAGCAGTCGACTAGCGGAGGCCTACAATGAGCAGTTCTTC.

The V and J genes are TRBV4-3 and TRBJ1-3; D uncertain. From germline, CDR1 is LGHNA and CDR2 YSLEER. The germline V and J ends were trimmed by 0 bases and 1 base, with 10 bases remaining between them. The CDR3 covers 16 residues. The CDR3 loop is CASSQDSHPSGNTIYF. The DNA of the CDR3 is TGCGCCAGCAGCCAAGATTCCCACCCTTCTGGAAACACCATATATTTT.

The sample holds one count of this clone. The chain carries TRBV29-1 and TRBJ1-3; D ambiguous. The CDR3 extends over 14 amino acids. Germline loops: CDR1 SQVTM, CDR2 ANQGSEA. The V end was cut by 3 bases, the J end by 0 bases, with 9 bases between. The CDR3, as DNA: TGCAGCGTTGACCCCAGAAGCTCTGGAAACACCATATATTTT. Its translation is CSVDPRSSGNTIYF.

This sequence joins TRBV5-1 and TRBJ1-2, with a possible D match to TRBD1 (6 bases). CDR3 length equals 14 residues. V was clipped by 4 bases and J by 4 bases, with 14 bases between them. Per germline, CDR1 SGHRS and CDR2 YFSETQ. DNA of the CDR3: TGCGCCAGCAGCCCAGAGACAGGCGCCTATGGCTACACCTTC. Its translation: CASSPETGAYGYTF.

The gene calls are TRBV7-3 and TRBJ2-1; 7 bases align to TRBD1. V was clipped by 6 bases and J by 4 bases; unmatched bases: 3. The germline V gene encodes CDR1 SGHTA and CDR2 FQGTGA. The CDR3 runs to 13 residues. CDR3 sequence (DNA): TGTGCCAGCAGGCAGACAGGGTACAATGAGCAGTTCTTC. As protein: CASRQTGYNEQFF.

The chain employs TRBV30 and TRBJ2-5; no clear D gene. Trimming removed 3 bases at V and 2 bases at J, with 10 bases between. CDR1 and CDR2 from the germline V gene are GTSNPN and SVGIG (reference sequence). The CDR3 contains 13 residues. CDR3 protein: CAWSARVQETQYF. In nucleotides, the CDR3 is TGTGCCTGGAGCGCCCGCGTGCAAGAGACCCAGTACTTC.

The rearrangement uses TRBV5-6 and TRBJ2-3; D gene unclear. Germline lookup yields CDR1 SGHDT and CDR2 YYEEEE. The ends were cut back, 2 bases at V and 8 bases at J, with 12 bases in the middle. CDR3 size: 13 residues. The CDR3 sequence: CASSLGHAATQYF. The CDR3 DNA reads as TGTGCCAGCAGCTTAGGCCACGCAGCTACGCAGTATTTT. The whole variable domain, remainder taken from reference TRBV5-6 and TRBJ2-3, is DAGVTQSPTHLIKTRGQQVTLRCSPKSGHDTVSWYQQALGQGPQFIFQYYEEEERQRGNFPDRFSGHQFPNYSSELNVNALLLGDSALYLCASSLGHAATQYFGPGTRLTVL.

The chain joins TRBV6-1 to TRBJ2-5, with D uncertain. This CDR3 is built from 12 residues. Trimming shortened V by 6 bases and J by 1 base, and 6 bases separated the two germline ends. Germline CDR1 MNHNS, CDR2 SASEGT. CDR3 coding DNA: TGTGCCAGCAGCGCCATCCAAGAGACCCAGTACTTC. It specifies CASSAIQETQYF.

The J gene is TRBJ2-3, the V gene TRBV10-3; the D gene is possibly TRBD2 (5 bases). CDR3 length equals 15 residues. V was cut by 8 bases and J by 0 bases, with 15 bases left in between. CDR1 is ENHRY and CDR2 is SYGVKD in the germline V gene. The CDR3 sequence: CAIGSGGLSTDTQYF. As DNA, the CDR3 is TGTGCCATCGGCTCTGGAGGTTTGAGCACAGATACGCAGTATTTT.